This TCR beta chain was recovered during a study of shared clonotypes between healthy human individuals. For the study at large: Used for every donor were three CD4 naive, three CD4 memory, two CD8 naive and one CD8 memory plate.

The trim removed 0 bases at V and 15 bases at J, leaving 8 bases unmatched. Germline V gene data show CDR1 as SGHAT and CDR2 as FQNNGV. The CDR3 consists of 13 residues. Subsets obtained from CD4+ cells comprised CD45RA+ naive and CD45RA-negative memory cells. The input for sorted-subset replicate PCRs was around 0.2 ug DNA, 30,000 or so T cell genomes. Profiled with immunoSEQ multiplex PCR; TCRdb holds only in-frame clones, not every one. The sample holds some 1.4 million clones, more than 95% seen once. The sequenced material came from naive CD4+ T cells sorted from blood. Subset reported: CD45RA+ positively selected. V is TRBV11-2 and J is TRBJ2-1; the match to TRBD2 covers 7 bases. This TCR was sampled from a man aged 25-45 years in good health. CDR3 protein: CASSLDRAGVWFF. The CDR3 region has the DNA TGTGCCAGCAGCTTAGATAGGGCGGGAGTGTGGTTCTTC.